This record looks at one T cell receptor beta chain sequence and its context. Profiling relied on immunoSEQ multiplex PCR, and the TCRdb table lists in-frame clones only, not all of them. The sample holds roughly 340,000 clones; 87% are singletons and the top ten take approximately 1.9%. This record belongs to a study of blood T cell repertoires in COVID-19. Participants had their cohort set by participant-reported clinical history. The V gene lost 2 bases and the J gene lost 4 bases, with 11 bases spanning the gap. This CDR3 contains 14 residues. The germline CDR1 and CDR2 sequences are SGDLS and YYNGEE.

The receptor comes from a man between 40 and 49 years old in a cohort exposed to, infected with or recovered from COVID-19 (not recorded which). Sequencing was carried out using PBMCs or T cells enriched from blood (not recorded which). The chain links TRBV9 to TRBJ2-3; the D is unclear. CDR3 coding DNA: TGTGCCAGCAGCGTTCTAGATTTGGCAGATACGCAGTATTTT. Its translation: CASSVLDLADTQYF. The full variable domain, its missing parts supplied by reference TRBV9 and TRBJ2-3, is DSGVTQTPKHLITATGQRVTLRCSPRSGDLSVYWYQQSLDQGLQFLIQYYNGEERAKGNILERFSAQQFPDLHSELNLSSLELGDSALYFCASSVLDLADTQYFGPGTRLTVL.